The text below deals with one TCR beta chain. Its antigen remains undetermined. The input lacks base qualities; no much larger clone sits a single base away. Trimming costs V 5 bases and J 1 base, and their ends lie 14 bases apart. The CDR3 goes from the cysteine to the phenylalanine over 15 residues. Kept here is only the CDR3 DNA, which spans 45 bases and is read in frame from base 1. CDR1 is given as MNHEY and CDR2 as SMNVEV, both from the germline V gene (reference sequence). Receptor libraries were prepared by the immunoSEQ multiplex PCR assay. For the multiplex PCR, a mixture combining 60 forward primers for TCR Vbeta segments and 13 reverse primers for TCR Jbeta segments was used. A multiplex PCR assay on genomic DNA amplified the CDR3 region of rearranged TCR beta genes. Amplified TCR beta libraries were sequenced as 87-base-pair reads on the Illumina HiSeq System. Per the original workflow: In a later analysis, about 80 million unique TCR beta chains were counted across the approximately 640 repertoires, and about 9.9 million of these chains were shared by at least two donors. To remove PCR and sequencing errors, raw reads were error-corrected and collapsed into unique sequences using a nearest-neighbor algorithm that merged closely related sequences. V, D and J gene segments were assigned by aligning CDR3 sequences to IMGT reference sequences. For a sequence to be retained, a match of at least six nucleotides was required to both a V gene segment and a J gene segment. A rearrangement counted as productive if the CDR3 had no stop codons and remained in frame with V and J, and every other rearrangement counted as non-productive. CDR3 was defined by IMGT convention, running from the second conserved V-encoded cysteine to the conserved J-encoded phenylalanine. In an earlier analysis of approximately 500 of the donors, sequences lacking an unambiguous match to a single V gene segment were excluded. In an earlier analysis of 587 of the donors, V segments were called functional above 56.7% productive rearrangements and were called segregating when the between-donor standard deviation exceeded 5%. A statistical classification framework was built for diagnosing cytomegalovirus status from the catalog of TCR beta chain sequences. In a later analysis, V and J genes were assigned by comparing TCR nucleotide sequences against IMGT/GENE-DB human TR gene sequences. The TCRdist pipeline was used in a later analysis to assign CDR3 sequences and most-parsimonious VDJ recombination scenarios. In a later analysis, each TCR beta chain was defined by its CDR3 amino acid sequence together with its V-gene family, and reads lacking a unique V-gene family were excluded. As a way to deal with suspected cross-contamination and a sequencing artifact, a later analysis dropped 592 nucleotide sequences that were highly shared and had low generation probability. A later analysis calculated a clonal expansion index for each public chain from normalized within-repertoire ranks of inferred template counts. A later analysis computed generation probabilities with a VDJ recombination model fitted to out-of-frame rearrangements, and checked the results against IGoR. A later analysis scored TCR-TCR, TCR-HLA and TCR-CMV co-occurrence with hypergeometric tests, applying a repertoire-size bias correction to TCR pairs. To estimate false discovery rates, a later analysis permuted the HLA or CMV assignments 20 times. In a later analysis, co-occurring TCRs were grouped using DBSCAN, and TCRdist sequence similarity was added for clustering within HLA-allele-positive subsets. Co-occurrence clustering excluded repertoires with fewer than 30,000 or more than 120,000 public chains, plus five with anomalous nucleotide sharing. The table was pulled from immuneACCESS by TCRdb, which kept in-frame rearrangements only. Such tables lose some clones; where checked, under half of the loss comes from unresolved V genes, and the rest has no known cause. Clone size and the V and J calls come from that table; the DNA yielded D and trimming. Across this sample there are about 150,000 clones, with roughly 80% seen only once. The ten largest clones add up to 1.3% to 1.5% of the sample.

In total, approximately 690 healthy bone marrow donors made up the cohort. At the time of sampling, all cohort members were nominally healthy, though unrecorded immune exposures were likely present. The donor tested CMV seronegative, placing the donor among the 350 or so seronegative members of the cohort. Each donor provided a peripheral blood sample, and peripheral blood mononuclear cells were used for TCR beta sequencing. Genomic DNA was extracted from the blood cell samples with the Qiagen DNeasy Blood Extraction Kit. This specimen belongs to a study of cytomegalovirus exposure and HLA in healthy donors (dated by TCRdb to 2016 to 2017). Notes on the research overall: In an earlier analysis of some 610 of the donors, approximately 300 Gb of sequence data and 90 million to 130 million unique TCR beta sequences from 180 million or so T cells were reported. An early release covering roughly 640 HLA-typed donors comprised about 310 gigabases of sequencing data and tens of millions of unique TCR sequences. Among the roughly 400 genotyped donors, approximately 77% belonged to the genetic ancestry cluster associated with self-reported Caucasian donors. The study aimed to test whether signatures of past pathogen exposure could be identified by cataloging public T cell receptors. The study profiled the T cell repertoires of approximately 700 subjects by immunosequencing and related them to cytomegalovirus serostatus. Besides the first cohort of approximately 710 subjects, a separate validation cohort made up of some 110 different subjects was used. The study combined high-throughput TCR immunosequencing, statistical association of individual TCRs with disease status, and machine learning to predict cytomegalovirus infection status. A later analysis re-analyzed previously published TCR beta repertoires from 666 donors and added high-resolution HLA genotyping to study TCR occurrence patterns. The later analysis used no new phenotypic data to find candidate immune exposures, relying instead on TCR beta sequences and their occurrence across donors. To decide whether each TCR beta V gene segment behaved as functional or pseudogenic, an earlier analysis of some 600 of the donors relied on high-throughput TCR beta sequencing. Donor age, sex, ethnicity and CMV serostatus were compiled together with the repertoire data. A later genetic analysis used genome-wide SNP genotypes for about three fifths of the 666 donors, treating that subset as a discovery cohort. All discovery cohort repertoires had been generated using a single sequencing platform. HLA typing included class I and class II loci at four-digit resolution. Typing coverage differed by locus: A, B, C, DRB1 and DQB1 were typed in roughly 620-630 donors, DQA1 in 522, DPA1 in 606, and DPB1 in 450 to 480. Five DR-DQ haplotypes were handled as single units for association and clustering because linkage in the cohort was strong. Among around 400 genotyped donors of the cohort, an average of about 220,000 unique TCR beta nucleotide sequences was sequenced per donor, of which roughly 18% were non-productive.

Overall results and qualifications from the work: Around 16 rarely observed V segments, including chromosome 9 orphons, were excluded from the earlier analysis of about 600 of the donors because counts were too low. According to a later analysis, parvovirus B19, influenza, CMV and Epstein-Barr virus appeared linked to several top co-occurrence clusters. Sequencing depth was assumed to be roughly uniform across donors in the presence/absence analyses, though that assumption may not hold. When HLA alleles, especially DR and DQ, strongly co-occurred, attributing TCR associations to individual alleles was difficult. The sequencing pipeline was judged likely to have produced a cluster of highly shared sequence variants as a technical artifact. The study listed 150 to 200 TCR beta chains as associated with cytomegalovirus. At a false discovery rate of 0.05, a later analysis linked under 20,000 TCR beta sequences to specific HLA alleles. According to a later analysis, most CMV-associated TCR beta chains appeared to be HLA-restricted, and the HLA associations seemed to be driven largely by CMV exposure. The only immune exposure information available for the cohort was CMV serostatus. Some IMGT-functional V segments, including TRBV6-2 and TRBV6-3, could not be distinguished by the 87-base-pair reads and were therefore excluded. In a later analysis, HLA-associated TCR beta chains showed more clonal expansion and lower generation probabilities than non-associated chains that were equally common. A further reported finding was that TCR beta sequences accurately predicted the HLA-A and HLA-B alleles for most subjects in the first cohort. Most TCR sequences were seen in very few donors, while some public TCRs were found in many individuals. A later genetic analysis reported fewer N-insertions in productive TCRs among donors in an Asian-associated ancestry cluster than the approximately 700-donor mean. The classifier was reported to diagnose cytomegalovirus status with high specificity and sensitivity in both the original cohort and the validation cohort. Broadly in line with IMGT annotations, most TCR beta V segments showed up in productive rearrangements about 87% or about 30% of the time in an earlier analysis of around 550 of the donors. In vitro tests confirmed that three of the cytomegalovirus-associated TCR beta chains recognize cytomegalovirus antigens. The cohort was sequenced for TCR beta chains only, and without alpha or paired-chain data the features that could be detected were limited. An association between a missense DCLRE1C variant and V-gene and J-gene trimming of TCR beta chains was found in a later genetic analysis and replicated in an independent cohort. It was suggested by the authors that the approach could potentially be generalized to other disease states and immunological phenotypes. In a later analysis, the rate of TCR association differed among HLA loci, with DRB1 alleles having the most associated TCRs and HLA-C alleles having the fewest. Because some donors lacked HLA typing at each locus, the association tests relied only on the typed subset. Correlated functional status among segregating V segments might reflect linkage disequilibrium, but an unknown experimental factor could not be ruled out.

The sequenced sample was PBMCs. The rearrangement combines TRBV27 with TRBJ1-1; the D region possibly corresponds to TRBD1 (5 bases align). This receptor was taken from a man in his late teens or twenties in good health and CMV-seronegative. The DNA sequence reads TGTGCCAGCAGTACCCTCCCGGGGGGGAACACTGAAGCTTTCTTT. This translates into CASSTLPGGNTEAFF.